This is a list of T cell receptor beta chains from one sample in a study of molecular identifiers for immune sequencing clone quantification. TCRdb reanalysed the PCR reads using MiXCR and keeps one entry per CDR3 protein. This sample has 400,000 to 600,000 distinct CDR3 sequences, with approximately 25% found just once. Source material: naive CD8+ T cells from blood, with Jurkat cell RNA spiked in. The source of these receptors is a human donor in good health. Some libraries in this study had Jurkat cell RNA spiked in. CDR3s include the opening cysteine and the closing phenylalanine or tryptophan. The D gene is left open where the match is weak. Clone size appears in some rows only: once, few, many, or a class for an expanded clone.

.	many	TRBV18	TRBJ2-3	TGTGCCAGCTCACCAAGGTCAGGGGCCATCACAGATACGCAGTATTTT	CASSPRSGAITDTQYF
TRBD2	many	TRBV5-3	TRBJ2-1	TGTGCCAGAAGCTTGAGCAGAGTGGGACTAGCGGGATCCCTGACGCCTTACAATGAGCAGTTCTTC	CARSLSRVGLAGSLTPYNEQFF
.	few	TRBV9	TRBJ1-2	TGTGCCAGCAGCGGAGCAGCTAACTATGGCTACACCTTC	CASSGAANYGYTF
.	few	TRBV6-2/TRBV6-3	TRBJ2-1	TGTGCCAGCAGTTTGTTGGCGACCGAGCAGTTCTTC	CASSLLATEQFF
.	many	TRBV5-6	TRBJ1-5	TGTGCCAGCAGCTTGTCAGATCAGCCCCAGCATTTT	CASSLSDQPQHF
TRBD1	.	TRBV19	TRBJ1-5	TGTGCCAGTAGTATCAACGGAGACAGGGGAAGTCAGCCCAAGCATTTT	CASSINGDRGSQPKHF
TRBD2	.	TRBV2	TRBJ2-7	TGTGCCAGCAGTATTAGCGGGAGGCCGGGAGACGAGCAGTACTTC	CASSISGRPGDEQYF
TRBD2	.	TRBV19	TRBJ2-1	TGTGCCAGTAGTATGGGGGGGGACAATGAGCAGTTCTTC	CASSMGGDNEQFF
TRBD2	many	TRBV9	TRBJ2-7	TGTGCCAGCGGGGCTAGGCGGGGGTGGTACGAGCAGTACTTC	CASGARRGWYEQYF
TRBD1	many	TRBV7-9	TRBJ1-1	TGTGCCAGCAGCCACAGGGGCACTGAAGCTTTCTTT	CASSHRGTEAFF
.	many	TRBV15	TRBJ2-3	TGTGCCACCAGCAGAGATGATTCGCGGTTTATAGGTTTGTCCACAGATACGCAGTATTTT	CATSRDDSRFIGLSTDTQYF
.	.	TRBV29-1	TRBJ1-1	TGCAGCGTTGAGGGTCTGGAGAACACTGAAGCTTTCTTT	CSVEGLENTEAFF
.	many	TRBV28	TRBJ2-5	TGTGCCAGCAGCCTAAGGGGGTTAGAGACCCAGTACTTC	CASSLRGLETQYF
.	few	TRBV5-4	TRBJ1-1	TGTGCCAGCAGCTTGGAAGAGGGGGGGAACACTGAAGCTTTCTTT	CASSLEEGGNTEAFF
.	many	TRBV7-2	TRBJ2-1	TGTGCCAGCAGCCGCAATGAGCAGTTCTTC	CASSRNEQFF
.	many	TRBV30	TRBJ1-5	TGTGCCTGGAGTGTAGCGGCAGGCAATCAGCCCCAGCATTTT	CAWSVAAGNQPQHF
TRBD2	.	TRBV11-3	TRBJ2-3	TGTGCCAGCAGCCCCCGGACTAGCGGGGTGAGCACAGATACGCAGTATTTT	CASSPRTSGVSTDTQYF
TRBD1	.	TRBV5-1	TRBJ1-5	TGCGCCAGCAGCTTGTCATCAGGGGGGGGGCCCCAGCATTTT	CASSLSSGGGPQHF
.	few	TRBV6-2/TRBV6-3	TRBJ1-5	TGTGCCAGCAGTTACTCGATAGTGGCACAGAATCAGCCCCAGCATTTT	CASSYSIVAQNQPQHF
.	.	TRBV7-7	TRBJ2-5	TGTGCCAGCAGCCCGGATGGTCCTGGGGAGACCCAGTACTTC	CASSPDGPGETQYF
.	many	TRBV7-9	TRBJ2-3	TGTGCCAGCAGCTGCCACTCTCCAGAAACGTGCACGCAGTATTTT	CASSCHSPETCTQYF
.	many	TRBV27	TRBJ2-7	TGTGCCAGCAGTTTCGTCGCAGGGGCGGGGGAGCAGTACTTC	CASSFVAGAGEQYF
.	few	TRBV5-6	TRBJ1-1	TGTGCCAGCAGCTTGGGTCGGGCCGATGAAGCTTTCTTT	CASSLGRADEAFF
.	.	TRBV7-9	TRBJ1-4	TGTGCCAGCAGCCAATCGGAGGGGCTTAATGAAAAACTGTTTTTT	CASSQSEGLNEKLFF
TRBD1	.	TRBV11-2	TRBJ2-3	TGTGCCAGCAGCTCCTCGAGGGACAGGGGCACAGATACGCAGTATTTT	CASSSSRDRGTDTQYF
.	many	TRBV2	TRBJ2-6	TGTGCCAGCAAGGCCAACGTCCTGACTTTC	CASKANVLTF
.	.	TRBV28	TRBJ1-1	TGTGCCAGCAGACTTGGCCTGGTAGAGGACACTGAAGCTTTCTTT	CASRLGLVEDTEAFF
.	few	TRBV27	TRBJ1-6	TGTGCCAGCAGTTTCGGGTGGAATTCACCCCTCCACTTT	CASSFGWNSPLHF
.	many	TRBV7-9	TRBJ2-2	TGTGCCAGCAGCTTCGACACCGGGGAGCTGTTTTTT	CASSFDTGELFF
.	.	TRBV7-2	TRBJ1-5	TGTGCCAGCAGCGTAGGTGGTAGCCTAGATTCTCAGCCCCAGCATTTT	CASSVGGSLDSQPQHF
.	.	TRBV27	TRBJ1-4	TGTGCCAGCAGTCCACACGGCACAGGGCTTGGCACTAATGAAAAACTGTTTTTT	CASSPHGTGLGTNEKLFF
TRBD1	few	TRBV2	TRBJ1-4	TGTGCCAGCAGAGATACAGGGGGCGGATCGAATGAAAAACTGTTTTTT	CASRDTGGGSNEKLFF
TRBD1	.	TRBV6-2/TRBV6-3	TRBJ1-2	TGTGCCAGCAGTTACTCGAGAGCAGGGGGTTACTATGGCTACACCTTC	CASSYSRAGGYYGYTF
.	many	TRBV6-2/TRBV6-3	TRBJ1-5	TGTGCCAGCACAGGAGTTGGGGGCAATCAGCCCCAGCATTTT	CASTGVGGNQPQHF
.	.	TRBV7-9	TRBJ2-2	TGTGCCAGCAGCGGTGGGGCATCCCGCACCGGGGAGCTGTTTTTT	CASSGGASRTGELFF
.	.	TRBV24-1	TRBJ2-7	TGTGCCACCAGTGACACGGCAGGGTCCCGTCACGAGCAGTACTTC	CATSDTAGSRHEQYF